The rows below give T cell receptor beta chains drawn from one sample of a study of human T cells and chemical hapten exposure. TCRdb re-derived calls from the RACE reads in MiXCR, one entry per CDR3 protein. Of about 98,000 distinct CDR3 sequences listed, roughly a tenth were seen once; the top ten hold approximately 3.1%. The input for sequencing was whole blood, taken in connection with sensitization to the hapten diphenylcyclopropenone (DPC). These receptors all stem from a woman aged 60-70 years with alopecia areata. Some clones in this sample may be carry-over from other donors' samples. CDR3s include the opening cysteine and the closing phenylalanine or tryptophan. Each record gives: J gene, clone size, D gene, V gene, CDR3 DNA, CDR3 protein. A D gene is named only where the DNA matches it firmly. Clone size is not always given. Where it is, it says once, few, many or a class for expanded clones.

j_call: TRBJ2-1
clone_size: few
d_call: TRBD2
v_call: TRBV2
cdr3_nt: TGTGCCAGCAGCGCGGGACTAGCGGACTACAATGAGCAGTTCTTC
cdr3_aa: CASSAGLADYNEQFF

j_call: TRBJ1-2
clone_size: many
d_call: -
v_call: TRBV19
cdr3_nt: TGTGCCAGTAGTATTGGCGCTTCCGGAAAAATGTATGGCTACACCTTC
cdr3_aa: CASSIGASGKMYGYTF

j_call: TRBJ2-5
clone_size: -
d_call: -
v_call: TRBV20-1
cdr3_nt: TGCAGTGCTAGAGGCAGGGGACAAGAGACCCAGTACTTC
cdr3_aa: CSARGRGQETQYF

j_call: TRBJ2-2
clone_size: few
d_call: TRBD2
v_call: TRBV5-4
cdr3_nt: TGTGCCAGCAGCTTGGACGGGACTAGTGTCGGGGAGCTGTTTTTT
cdr3_aa: CASSLDGTSVGELFF

j_call: TRBJ2-7
clone_size: -
d_call: TRBD1
v_call: TRBV10-3
cdr3_nt: TGTGCCATCAGTGGGACAGGGGGCGCGCGGGAGCAGTACTTC
cdr3_aa: CAISGTGGAREQYF

j_call: TRBJ2-4
clone_size: many
d_call: -
v_call: TRBV12-3/TRBV12-4
cdr3_nt: TGTGCCAGCAGGGGGGACGGATTCTTCAAAAACATTCAGTACTTC
cdr3_aa: CASRGDGFFKNIQYF

j_call: TRBJ1-1
clone_size: -
d_call: -
v_call: TRBV6-1
cdr3_nt: TGTGCCAGCAAGCCACTCAGGGGCGCCGATGAAGCTTTCTTT
cdr3_aa: CASKPLRGADEAFF

j_call: TRBJ2-3
clone_size: -
d_call: -
v_call: TRBV6-2/TRBV6-3
cdr3_nt: TGTGCCAGCAGTTTTGTCGGGGCCGTCCGGGATACGCAGTATTTT
cdr3_aa: CASSFVGAVRDTQYF

j_call: TRBJ1-1
clone_size: few
d_call: -
v_call: TRBV3-1
cdr3_nt: TGTGCCAGCAGCCATCTGTCACAGGGATCTGAAGCTTTCTTT
cdr3_aa: CASSHLSQGSEAFF

j_call: TRBJ1-1
clone_size: many
d_call: -
v_call: TRBV18
cdr3_nt: TGTGCCAGCTCACCACGAAGGGATTTAAGTACTGAAGCTTTCTTT
cdr3_aa: CASSPRRDLSTEAFF

j_call: TRBJ2-7
clone_size: -
d_call: -
v_call: TRBV12-3/TRBV12-4
cdr3_nt: TGTGCCACCAGGGTGCAGGAATCCAACGAGCAGTACTTC
cdr3_aa: CATRVQESNEQYF

j_call: TRBJ2-2
clone_size: many
d_call: -
v_call: TRBV7-9
cdr3_nt: TGTGCCAGCAGCTTATCCGGGGAGCTGTTTTTT
cdr3_aa: CASSLSGELFF

j_call: TRBJ1-4
clone_size: many
d_call: -
v_call: TRBV27
cdr3_nt: TGTGCCAGCAGCGGAGCTCCAACTAATGAAAAACTGTTTTTT
cdr3_aa: CASSGAPTNEKLFF